One sample yielded the 30 T cell receptor beta chains listed below, sequenced in a study of T cells after posttransplantation cyclophosphamide. Treatment was busulfan-fludarabine conditioning, a marrow graft, and cyclophosphamide on days +3 and +4. Clones were sequenced by immunoSEQ multiplex PCR, and TCRdb holds only the in-frame ones, with some missing. Among roughly 11,000 clones, about nine tenths were seen once, and the ten largest hold around 4%. The source material was PBMCs, sampled after allogeneic stem cell transplant with posttransplant cyclophosphamide. These receptors were taken from a female patient aged 30 to 45 who received an allogeneic stem cell transplant from an unrelated donor, was CMV-positive, and had no GVHD. The T cells may come from the graft donor.

This clone was found once. The chain has TRBV27 and TRBJ2-1; 7 bases are a match to TRBD1. Looked up from germline, CDR1 is MNHEY and CDR2 is SMNVEV (reference sequence). V shed 5 bases, J shed 5 bases, and the junction held 6 bases outside the gene matches. This CDR3 comprises 14 residues. The DNA of the CDR3 is TGTGCCAGCAGTAGGGACAGTCCCGACAATGAGCAGTTCTTC. This codes for CASSRDSPDNEQFF.

This chain links TRBV2 with TRBJ2-2; a weak D match, TRBD1 (5 bases). Germline CDR1 and CDR2: SNHLY and FYNNEI. Deletions cut 8 bases from V and 6 bases from J, with 16 bases between. This CDR3 comprises 14 residues. CDR3 amino acids: CASLIQGPSGELFF. The CDR3 nucleotides read TGTGCCAGCCTTATCCAGGGTCCGTCCGGGGAGCTGTTTTTT.

The chain links TRBV28 to TRBJ2-3; possible D gene TRBD1, 5 bases. Germline V gene sequence: CDR1 MDHEN, CDR2 SYDVKM. CDR3 length equals 11 residues. The ends were cut back, 5 bases at V and 5 bases at J, with 5 bases in the middle. The CDR3, as DNA: TGTGCCAGCAGTCAGGGAGATACGCAGTATTTT. Translating gives CASSQGDTQYF.

The chain carries TRBV14 and TRBJ2-6, with TRBD1 identical over 8 bases. Trimming took 1 base from V and 3 from J; bases not matched to a gene: 8. The CDR3 sequence is 18 residues long. Germline V CDR1 and CDR2: SGHDN, FVKESK. The CDR3 DNA reads TGTGCCAGCAGCCAAGGGAGGACAGGGCTGGTTGGGGCCAACGTCCTGACTTTC. Its translation is CASSQGRTGLVGANVLTF.

V gene TRBV5-1 combines with J gene TRBJ1-2, with D possibly TRBD1 on 5 matching bases. The CDR3 sequence is 15 residues long. Trimming took off 1 base at V and 0 bases at J, with 10 bases between the two ends. Germline CDR1 SGHRS, CDR2 YFSETQ. CDR3 sequence reads: CASSLSAGPNYGYTF. The CDR3 DNA sequence: TGCGCCAGCAGCTTGTCAGCAGGGCCTAACTATGGCTACACCTTC.

The chain is built from TRBV10-2 and TRBJ2-1; 14 bases line up with TRBD2. V was clipped by 5 bases and J by 9 bases; unmatched bases: 9. This CDR3 contains 16 residues. Germline-derived CDR1 and CDR2 are WSHSY and SAAADI. CDR3 sequence: CASSRPGLAGVREQFF. CDR3 coding DNA: TGCGCCAGCAGTAGGCCGGGACTAGCGGGAGTTCGTGAGCAGTTCTTC.

The CDR3 DNA reads TGTGCCAGTTCTAGTATTGGAAATACACTTTATGGCTACACCTTC. Translated: CASSSIGNTLYGYTF. This chain connects TRBV19 to TRBJ1-2; D gene unclear. CDR1 and CDR2 from the germline V gene are LNHDA and SQIVND (reference sequence). With 8 bases removed from V and 5 bases from J, the gap between germline ends came to 21 bases. The CDR3 totals 15 residues.

V and J are TRBV18 and TRBJ1-2; the match to TRBD1 covers 12 bases. From germline, CDR1 is KGHSH and CDR2 LQKENI. The ends lost 4 bases at V and 6 bases at J; junction bases unmatched: 12. The CDR3 loop spans 17 amino acids. CDR3: CASSRKEGQGARNGYTF. The CDR3 DNA reads TGTGCCAGCTCACGGAAAGAGGGACAGGGGGCGAGGAATGGCTACACCTTC.

V is TRBV15 and J is TRBJ1-2; a weak D match, TRBD1 (6 bases). Trimming shortened V by 3 bases and J by 4 bases, and 18 bases separated the two germline ends. CDR1 LNHNV and CDR2 YYDKDF come from the germline V gene (reference sequence). CDR3 length: 16 residues. The CDR3 loop reads CATSSRVGQSAYGYTF. CDR3 DNA: TGTGCCACCAGCAGTCGGGTTGGACAGTCGGCCTATGGCTACACCTTC.

The chain combines TRBV18 with TRBJ2-5; no clear D. The CDR3 covers 14 residues. V was clipped by 2 bases and J by 5 bases, with 12 bases between them. Germline CDR1 KGHSH, CDR2 LQKENI. This chain's CDR3 is CASSPDIPAETQYF. The CDR3 bases are TGTGCCAGCTCACCAGACATACCTGCGGAGACCCAGTACTTC.

The chain has TRBV2 and TRBJ2-3; D is unclear. The germline CDR1 and CDR2 sequences are SNHLY and FYNNEI. V gave up 10 bases and J gave up 2 bases, with 4 bases separating them. The CDR3 totals 10 residues. This chain's CDR3 is CATHTDTQYF. CDR3 DNA: TGTGCCACCCACACAGATACGCAGTATTTT.

The chain combines TRBV27 with TRBJ2-1; TRBD1 aligns across 9 bases. Germline CDR1 reads MNHEY; CDR2 reads SMNVEV (reference sequence). V lost 3 bases, J lost 5 bases, and 11 bases stayed unmatched. The length of the CDR3 is 17 residues. CDR3 sequence (DNA): TGTGCCAGCAGTTTTTTCCGAGACAGGGGGGGACACAATGAGCAGTTCTTC. This gives the protein CASSFFRDRGGHNEQFF.

The J gene is TRBJ2-6, the V gene TRBV2, with TRBD2 as a possible D gene (5 bases). The CDR3 length is 16 residues. Germline V gene sequence: CDR1 SNHLY, CDR2 FYNNEI. Trimming cost V 4 bases and J 2 bases, with 12 bases left between them. In DNA form, the CDR3 reads TGTGCCAGCAGTGGGGGAGCCGTGCCTGGGGCCAACGTCCTGACTTTC. This translates into CASSGGAVPGANVLTF.

This chain joins TRBV11-3 and TRBJ2-3; D not certain. CDR3 length: 16 residues. V lost 1 base to trimming and J lost 1 base, with 12 bases between them. Germline CDR1 and CDR2: SGHNT and YENEEA. CDR3 coding DNA: TGTGCCAGCAGCTTAGCGACTTCTCTCCGCACAGATACGCAGTATTTT. Its protein is CASSLATSLRTDTQYF.

The rearrangement joins TRBV10-2 to TRBJ1-5; D gene uncertain. The germline V gene encodes CDR1 WSHSY and CDR2 SAAADI. The CDR3 totals 15 residues. Trimming removed 3 bases from V and 3 bases from J, with 12 bases in between. CDR3 amino acids: CASSDIGIPNQPQHF. In DNA form, the CDR3 reads TGCGCCAGCAGTGATATCGGGATTCCCAATCAGCCCCAGCATTTT.

The chain uses TRBV19 and TRBJ2-1; weak D call: TRBD2 (5 bases). CDR1 is LNHDA and CDR2 is SQIVND in the germline V gene (reference sequence). V was shortened by 5 bases and J by 8 bases, with 28 bases between the two germline ends. The CDR3 is made up of 18 amino acids. CDR3 nucleotide sequence: TGTGCCAGTAGTCCAAAACTAGGAAAGGGTCTAGAGGCAGATGAGCAGTTCTTC. This encodes CASSPKLGKGLEADEQFF. The variable domain in full, completed from reference TRBV19 and TRBJ2-1, reads DGGITQSPKYLFRKEGQNVTLSCEQNLNHDAMYWYRQDPGQGLRLIYYSQIVNDFQKGDIAEGYSVSREKKESFPLTVTSAQKNPTAFYLCASSPKLGKGLEADEQFFGPGTRLTVL.

The chain carries TRBV7-9 and TRBJ2-1; 8 bases match TRBD2. Trimming at V came to 1 base and at J to 7 bases, leaving 18 bases not matched to a gene. The CDR3 length is 19 residues. Germline V gene lookup returns CDR1 SEHNR and CDR2 FQNEAQ (reference sequence). CDR3 DNA: TGTGCCAGCAGCTTAGATGAAGTCGTAGCGGGATCCCCCCCTAATGAGCAGTTCTTC. It codes for CASSLDEVVAGSPPNEQFF.

This chain joins TRBV14 and TRBJ2-1, with 11 positions matching TRBD1. Looked up from germline, CDR1 is SGHDN and CDR2 is FVKESK. This CDR3 contains 17 residues. J lost 7 bases, V lost 4 bases, and 12 bases had no gene match. CDR3 sequence: CASSLGIWDRGWNEQFF. For the CDR3, the DNA is TGTGCCAGCAGCCTTGGAATTTGGGACAGGGGGTGGAATGAGCAGTTCTTC.

The genes are TRBV2 and TRBJ2-3; D uncertain. CDR3 length: 12 amino acids. CDR1 SNHLY and CDR2 FYNNEI come from the germline V gene. V lost 5 bases and J 6 bases, leaving 9 bases between the germline ends. This chain's CDR3 is CASSFGFDTQYF. The CDR3 DNA follows: TGTGCCAGCAGTTTCGGGTTTGATACGCAGTATTTT.

The chain couples TRBV14 to TRBJ2-2; 7 bases align to TRBD2. Per the germline V gene, CDR1 is SGHDN and CDR2 is FVKESK. The J segment lost 5 bases and the V segment lost 0 bases, leaving 3 bases of the junction unmatched. This CDR3 spans 15 amino acids. In nucleotides, the CDR3 is TGTGCCAGCAGCCAAGAACTAGCGTTGACCGGGGAGCTGTTTTTT. Translation gives CASSQELALTGELFF.

This clone has only one observation. The chain employs TRBV11-2 and TRBJ2-7; 7 bases line up with TRBD1. Looked up from germline, CDR1 is SGHAT and CDR2 is FQNNGV. After removal of 1 base from V and 0 bases from J, the junction contained 3 bases not matched to a gene. This CDR3 is built from 15 residues. In DNA, the CDR3 is TGTGCCAGCAGCTTAGGGGACAGACTCTCCTACGAGCAGTACTTC. Its protein product is CASSLGDRLSYEQYF.

This clone was seen a single time. The chain links TRBV19 to TRBJ2-7; D possibly corresponds to TRBD1 (5 bases). The CDR3 runs to 15 residues. Germline V gene data show CDR1 as LNHDA and CDR2 as SQIVND (reference sequence). Trimming removed 9 bases from V and 4 bases from J, with 22 bases in between. The CDR3 nucleotides read TGTGCCAGCAGACAGACATTACCTTCTGGATACGAGCAGTACTTC. Translated, it gives CASRQTLPSGYEQYF.

The chain couples TRBV18 to TRBJ2-7; 11 bases are a match to TRBD1. The CDR3 extends over 15 amino acids. Trimming cost V 0 bases and J 5 bases; bases outside gene matches: 3. The V gene's germline CDR1 is KGHSH and CDR2 LQKENI. In DNA, the CDR3 is TGTGCCAGCTCACCACCGGGACAGGGGGGAAACGAGCAGTACTTC. Amino acid sequence: CASSPPGQGGNEQYF.

The chain has TRBV19 and TRBJ2-3; tentative D call: TRBD1 (5 bases). The CDR3 has 15 amino acids. Trimming stripped 7 bases from V and 2 bases from J, with 16 bases between. Germline V lookup: CDR1 LNHDA, CDR2 SQIVND (reference sequence). The CDR3 loop reads CASTPRRGNTDTQYF. For the CDR3, the DNA is TGTGCCAGTACCCCCAGAAGGGGAAACACAGATACGCAGTATTTT. The whole variable domain, filled in from reference TRBV19 and TRBJ2-3, reads DGGITQSPKYLFRKEGQNVTLSCEQNLNHDAMYWYRQDPGQGLRLIYYSQIVNDFQKGDIAEGYSVSREKKESFPLTVTSAQKNPTAFYLCASTPRRGNTDTQYFGPGTRLTVL.

The chain joins TRBV28 to TRBJ2-2; 10 nucleotides line up with TRBD2. The J segment lost 5 bases and the V segment lost 5 bases, leaving 5 bases of the junction unmatched. CDR3 length equals 15 residues. Germline CDR1 is MDHEN and CDR2 is SYDVKM. CDR3 region: CASSAGLAVTGELFF. The CDR3 DNA is TGTGCCAGCAGTGCAGGACTAGCGGTTACCGGGGAGCTGTTTTTT.

The chain has TRBV4-1 and TRBJ2-7; perhaps TRBD2 as D (7 bases). The germline V gene encodes CDR1 MGHRA and CDR2 YSYEKL. The V end was cut by 1 base, the J end by 7 bases, with 17 bases between. The CDR3 totals 15 residues. CDR3 DNA sequence: TGCGCCAGCAGCCAAGCCGTCGGGGGGCCACGGGAGCAGTACTTC. Translated, it gives CASSQAVGGPREQYF.

The chain combines TRBV10-3 with TRBJ2-3, with 9 bases that match TRBD2. V shed 2 bases, J shed 2 bases, and the junction held 8 bases outside the gene matches. This CDR3 has 17 residues. Germline V gene lookup returns CDR1 ENHRY and CDR2 SYGVKD. CDR3 sequence (DNA): TGTGCCATCAGTGAGATTAGCGGGAGTAAGAACACAGATACGCAGTATTTT. This codes for CAISEISGSKNTDTQYF.

The rearrangement uses TRBV28 and TRBJ2-1; 8 nucleotides match TRBD2. This CDR3 is built from 17 residues. Germline V gene sequence: CDR1 MDHEN, CDR2 SYDVKM. With V trimmed by 4 bases and J by 0 bases, 8 bases remained unmatched. This chain's CDR3 is CASSYPGGASSYNEQFF. The CDR3 bases are TGTGCCAGCAGTTACCCGGGGGGGGCCAGCTCCTACAATGAGCAGTTCTTC.

The genes are TRBV5-1 and TRBJ1-5; D uncertain. The ends were cut back, 0 bases at V and 0 bases at J, with 10 bases in the middle. The CDR3 has 16 residues. Germline V gives CDR1 SGHRS, CDR2 YFSETQ. As DNA, the CDR3 is TGCGCCAGCAGCTTGGCGCCAGTTCATAGCAATCAGCCCCAGCATTTT. Translating it yields CASSLAPVHSNQPQHF.

The CDR3 reads CASSLARGAGTEAFF. The CDR3 DNA is TGCGCCAGCAGCTTGGCCCGGGGGGCGGGCACTGAAGCTTTCTTT. V usage is TRBV5-1 and J usage is TRBJ1-1, with a tentative D call TRBD1 (6 bases). The CDR3 totals 15 residues. The germline gives CDR1 SGHRS, CDR2 YFSETQ. Deletions cut 0 bases from V and 4 bases from J, with 13 bases between.